This TCR beta chain was documented in a study of CD8 T cells in ankylosing spondylitis. General observations from the study: A motif of roughly eight highly homologous TCR beta variants was seen as apparently characteristic of ankylosing spondylitis blood. Past studies reported some motif variants in reactive arthritis synovial fluid and blood. Matched synovial fluid from ankylosing spondylitis patients was reported to be enriched for disease-linked clones. Relatively rare in peripheral blood, disease-linked clones were also CD8+.

This clonotype was counted only a few times. What it recognizes is unknown. This CDR3 spans 16 amino acids. Germline lookup yields CDR1 SGHRS and CDR2 YFSETQ. V lost 0 bases to trimming and J lost 6 bases, with 16 bases between them. TCRdb reprocessed the 5' RACE reads via MiXCR and lists one record per CDR3 protein. Of hundreds of thousands of distinct CDR3 sequences listed, more than 25% were seen once; the top ten hold 0.89%. Sequencing was carried out using blood, either unsorted or a sorted T cell fraction (not recorded which). The sequence came from a male donor with ankylosing spondylitis. This rearrangement joins TRBV5-1 to TRBJ2-4, with D perhaps being TRBD1 or TRBD2 (5 bases each). CDR3 protein: CASSLGGPIIGNIQYF. The CDR3, as DNA: TGCGCCAGCAGCTTGGGGGGACCGATAATAGGAAACATTCAGTACTTC.